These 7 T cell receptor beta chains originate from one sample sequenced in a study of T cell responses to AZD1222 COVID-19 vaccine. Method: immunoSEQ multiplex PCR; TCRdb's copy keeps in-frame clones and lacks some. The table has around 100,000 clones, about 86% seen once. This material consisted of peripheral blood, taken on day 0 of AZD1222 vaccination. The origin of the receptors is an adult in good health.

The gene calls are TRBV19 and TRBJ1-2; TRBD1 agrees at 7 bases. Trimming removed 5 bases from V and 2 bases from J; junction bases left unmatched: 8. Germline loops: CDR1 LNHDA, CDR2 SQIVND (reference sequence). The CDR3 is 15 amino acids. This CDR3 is CASSDQPGQNYGYTF. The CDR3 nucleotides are TGTGCCAGTAGTGACCAACCGGGACAGAACTATGGCTACACCTTC.

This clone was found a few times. The CDR3 coding sequence is TGTGCCAGCAGTTTTCCCGGGTTGAGGGAAAAACTGTTTTTT. Protein sequence: CASSFPGLREKLFF. This chain connects TRBV28 to TRBJ1-4, with D hard to call. This CDR3 has 14 residues. Germline V lookup: CDR1 MDHEN, CDR2 SYDVKM. The V and J ends lost 3 bases and 8 bases respectively, with 13 bases between them.

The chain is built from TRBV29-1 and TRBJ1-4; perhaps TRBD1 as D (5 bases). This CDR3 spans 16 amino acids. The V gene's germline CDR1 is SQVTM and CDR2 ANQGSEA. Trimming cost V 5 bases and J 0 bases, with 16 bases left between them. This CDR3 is CSVITDTPTTNEKLFF. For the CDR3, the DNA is TGCAGCGTTATAACGGACACTCCCACAACTAATGAAAAACTGTTTTTT.

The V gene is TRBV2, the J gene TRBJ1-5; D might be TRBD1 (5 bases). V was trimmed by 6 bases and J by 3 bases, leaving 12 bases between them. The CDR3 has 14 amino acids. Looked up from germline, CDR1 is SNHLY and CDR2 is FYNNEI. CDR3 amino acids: CASRTDRFNQPQHF. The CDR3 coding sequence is TGTGCCAGCAGGACCGACAGATTCAATCAGCCCCAGCATTTT. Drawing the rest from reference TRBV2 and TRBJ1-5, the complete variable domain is EPEVTQTPSHQVTQMGQEVILRCVPISNHLYFYWYRQILGQKVEFLVSFYNNEISEKSEIFDDQFSVERPDGSNFTLKIRSTKLEDSAMYFCASRTDRFNQPQHFGDGTRLSIL.

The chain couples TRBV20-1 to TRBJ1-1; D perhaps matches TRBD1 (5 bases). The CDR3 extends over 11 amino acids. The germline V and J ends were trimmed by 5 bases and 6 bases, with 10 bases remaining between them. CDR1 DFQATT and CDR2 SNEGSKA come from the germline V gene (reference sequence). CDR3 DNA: TGCAGTGCTCCCAGGGTTTCTGAAGCTTTCTTT. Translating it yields CSAPRVSEAFF.

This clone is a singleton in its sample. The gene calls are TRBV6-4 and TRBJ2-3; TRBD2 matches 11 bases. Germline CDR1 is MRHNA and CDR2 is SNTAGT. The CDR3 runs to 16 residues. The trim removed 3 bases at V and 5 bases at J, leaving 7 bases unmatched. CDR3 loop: CASSESLAGGRDTQYF. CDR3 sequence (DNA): TGTGCCAGCAGTGAGTCGCTAGCGGGAGGTAGAGATACGCAGTATTTT.

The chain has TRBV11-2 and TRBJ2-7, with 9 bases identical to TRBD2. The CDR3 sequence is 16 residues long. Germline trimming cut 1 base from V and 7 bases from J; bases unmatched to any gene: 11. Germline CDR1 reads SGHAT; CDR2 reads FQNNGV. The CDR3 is CASSLVSAGGLMEQYF. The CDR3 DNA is TGTGCCAGCAGCTTAGTCTCCGCGGGAGGGCTTATGGAGCAGTACTTC.